Listed below are T cell receptor beta chains from one sample, sequenced in a study of technical replicates of blood from several donors. The method was immunoSEQ multiplex PCR; TCRdb's version includes in-frame clones alone and lacks a portion of them. Among fewer than 95,000 clones, roughly 93% were seen once, and the ten largest hold 0.25%. Input material: T cells isolated from PBMCs. All receptors derive from a human donor in good health. The CDR3 runs from the conserved cysteine through the conserved F or W. Fields, in order: V gene, J gene, D gene, CDR3 protein, CDR3 DNA. The D gene is left open where the match is weak.

TRBV11-3,TRBJ1-2,.,CASSPESGQRGYGYTF,TGTGCCAGCAGCCCCGAATCGGGTCAAAGGGGCTATGGCTACACCTTC
TRBV9,TRBJ2-5,TRBD2,CASSARGLAGSEETQYF,TGTGCCAGCAGCGCCAGGGGACTAGCGGGGAGCGAAGAGACCCAGTACTTC
TRBV28,TRBJ1-5,.,CASSLRGFQPQHF,TGTGCCAGCAGTTTAAGGGGTTTCCAGCCCCAGCATTTT
TRBV12-5,TRBJ2-3,.,CASRTRPTDTQYF,TGTGCTAGTAGGACACGCCCCACAGATACGCAGTATTTT
TRBV11-2,TRBJ2-7,.,CADAMPAAQYEQYF,TGTGCCGACGCCATGCCGGCGGCGCAGTACGAGCAGTACTTC
TRBV18,TRBJ2-5,.,CASSPRPHRETQYF,TGTGCCAGCTCGCCCCGGCCCCACAGAGAGACCCAGTACTTC
TRBV27,TRBJ2-7,.,CASSQLYRVANEQYF,TGTGCCAGCAGTCAACTATACAGGGTGGCAAACGAGCAGTACTTC
TRBV28,TRBJ1-1,TRBD1,CASSIQTGFYTEAFF,TGTGCCAGCAGTATACAGACAGGGTTTTACACTGAAGCTTTCTTT
TRBV7-7,TRBJ2-7,.,CASSLAAGGSYEQYF,TGTGCCAGCAGCTTAGCGGCAGGGGGGTCCTACGAGCAGTACTTC
TRBV6-1,TRBJ2-7,.,CASSPWETYEQYF,TGTGCCAGCAGTCCCTGGGAGACCTACGAGCAGTACTTC
TRBV5-4,TRBJ2-3,TRBD2,CASSPGLARTDTQYF,TGTGCCAGCAGCCCAGGACTAGCCAGAACAGATACGCAGTATTTT
TRBV4-2,TRBJ2-1,.,CASSPGTPRGNEQFF,TGTGCCAGCAGCCCTGGGACTCCAAGGGGCAATGAGCAGTTCTTC
TRBV2,TRBJ2-5,TRBD2,CASVASLAGGLETQYF,TGTGCCAGCGTCGCCTCTCTAGCGGGAGGGCTAGAGACCCAGTACTTC
TRBV5-1,TRBJ1-2,.,CASSLGQNYGYTF,TGCGCCAGCAGCTTGGGACAGAACTATGGCTACACCTTC
TRBV7-8,TRBJ2-4,TRBD1,CASSLVPGTGKNIQYF,TGTGCCAGCAGCTTAGTACCCGGGACAGGCAAAAACATTCAGTACTTC